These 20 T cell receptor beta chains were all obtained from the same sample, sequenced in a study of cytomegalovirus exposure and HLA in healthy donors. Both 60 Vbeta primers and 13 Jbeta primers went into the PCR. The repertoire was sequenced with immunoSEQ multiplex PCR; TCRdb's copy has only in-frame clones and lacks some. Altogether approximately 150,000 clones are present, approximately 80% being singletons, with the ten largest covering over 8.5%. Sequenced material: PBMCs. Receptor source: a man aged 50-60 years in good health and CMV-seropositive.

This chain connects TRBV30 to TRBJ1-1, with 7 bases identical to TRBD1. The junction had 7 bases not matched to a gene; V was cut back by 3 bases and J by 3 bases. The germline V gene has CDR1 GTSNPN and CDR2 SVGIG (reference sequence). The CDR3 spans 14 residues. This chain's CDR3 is CAWRTWQGDTEAFF. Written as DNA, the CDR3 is TGTGCCTGGAGGACGTGGCAGGGGGACACTGAAGCTTTCTTT.

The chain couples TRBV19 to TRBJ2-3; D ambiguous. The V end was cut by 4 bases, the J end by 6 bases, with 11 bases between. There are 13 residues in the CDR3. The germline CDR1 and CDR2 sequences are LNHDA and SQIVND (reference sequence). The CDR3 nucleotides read TGTGCCAGTAGTACTCGTTCTATGGATACGCAGTATTTT. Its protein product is CASSTRSMDTQYF.

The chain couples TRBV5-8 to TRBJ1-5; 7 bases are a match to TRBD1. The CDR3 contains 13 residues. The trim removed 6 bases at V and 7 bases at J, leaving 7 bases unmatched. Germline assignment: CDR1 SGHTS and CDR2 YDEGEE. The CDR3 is CASKGTVHQPQHF. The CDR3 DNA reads TGTGCCAGCAAAGGGACAGTACACCAGCCCCAGCATTTT.

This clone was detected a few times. CDR3 in amino acids: CASSVGGLASYEQYF. DNA for the CDR3: TGTGCCAGCAGCGTAGGGGGACTAGCCTCCTACGAGCAGTACTTC. The chain links TRBV9 to TRBJ2-7; 9 nucleotides align to TRBD2. Losses at the gene ends were 0 bases for V and 0 bases for J; bases not matched to a gene: 1. Per the germline V gene, CDR1 is SGDLS and CDR2 is YYNGEE. The CDR3 spans 15 residues.

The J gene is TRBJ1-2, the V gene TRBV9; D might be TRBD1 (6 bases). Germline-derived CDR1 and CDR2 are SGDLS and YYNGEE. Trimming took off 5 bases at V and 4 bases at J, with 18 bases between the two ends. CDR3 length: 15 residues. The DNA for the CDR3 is TGTGCCAGCAGTGGGGGAGGGGGGGCATTCTATGGCTACACCTTC. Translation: CASSGGGGAFYGYTF.

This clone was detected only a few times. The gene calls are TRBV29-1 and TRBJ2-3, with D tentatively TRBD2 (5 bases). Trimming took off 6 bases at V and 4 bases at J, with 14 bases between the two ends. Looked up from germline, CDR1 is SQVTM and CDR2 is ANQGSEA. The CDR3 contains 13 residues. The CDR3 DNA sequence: TGCAGCGTCCGAGGGCAGCTACCAGATACGCAGTATTTT. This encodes CSVRGQLPDTQYF.

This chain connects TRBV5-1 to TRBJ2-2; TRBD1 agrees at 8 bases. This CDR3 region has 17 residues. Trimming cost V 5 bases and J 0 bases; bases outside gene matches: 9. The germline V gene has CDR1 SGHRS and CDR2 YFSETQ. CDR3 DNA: TGCGCCAGCAGAGGGTCACAGGGGGGACCGAACACCGGGGAGCTGTTTTTT. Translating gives CASRGSQGGPNTGELFF.

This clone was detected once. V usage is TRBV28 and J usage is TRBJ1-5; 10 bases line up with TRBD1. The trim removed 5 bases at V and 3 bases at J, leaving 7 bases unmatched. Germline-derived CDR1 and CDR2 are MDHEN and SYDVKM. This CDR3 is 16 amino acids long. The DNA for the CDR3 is TGTGCCAGCAGTGCCGGGACAGGGGATCTCAATCAGCCCCAGCATTTT. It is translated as CASSAGTGDLNQPQHF.

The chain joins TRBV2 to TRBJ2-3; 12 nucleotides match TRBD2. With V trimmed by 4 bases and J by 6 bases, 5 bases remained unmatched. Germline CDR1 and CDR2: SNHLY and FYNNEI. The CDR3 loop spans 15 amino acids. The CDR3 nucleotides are TGTGCCAGCAGTGGTACTAGCGGGGGGTGGGATACGCAGTATTTT. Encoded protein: CASSGTSGGWDTQYF.

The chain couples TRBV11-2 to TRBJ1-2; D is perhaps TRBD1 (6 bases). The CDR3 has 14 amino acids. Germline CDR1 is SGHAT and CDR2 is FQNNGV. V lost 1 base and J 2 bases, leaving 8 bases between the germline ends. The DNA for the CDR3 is TGTGCCAGCAGCTTAGGACAGGCGAACTATGGCTACACCTTC. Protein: CASSLGQANYGYTF. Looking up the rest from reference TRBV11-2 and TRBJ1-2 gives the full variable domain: EAGVAQSPRYKIIEKRQSVAFWCNPISGHATLYWYQQILGQGPKLLIQFQNNGVVDDSQLPKDRFSAERLKGVDSTLKIQPAKLEDSAVYLCASSLGQANYGYTFGSGTRLTVV.

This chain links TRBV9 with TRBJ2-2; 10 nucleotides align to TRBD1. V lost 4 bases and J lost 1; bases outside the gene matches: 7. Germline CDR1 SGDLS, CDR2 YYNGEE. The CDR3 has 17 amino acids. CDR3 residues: CASSQSGTGVNTGELFF. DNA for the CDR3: TGTGCCAGCAGCCAATCAGGGACAGGGGTGAACACCGGGGAGCTGTTTTTT.

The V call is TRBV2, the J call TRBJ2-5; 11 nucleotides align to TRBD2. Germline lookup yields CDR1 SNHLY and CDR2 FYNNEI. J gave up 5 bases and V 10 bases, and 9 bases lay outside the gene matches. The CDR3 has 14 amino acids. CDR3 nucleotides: TGTGCCACCAGGACTAGCGGGCTTTGGGAGACCCAGTACTTC. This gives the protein CATRTSGLWETQYF.

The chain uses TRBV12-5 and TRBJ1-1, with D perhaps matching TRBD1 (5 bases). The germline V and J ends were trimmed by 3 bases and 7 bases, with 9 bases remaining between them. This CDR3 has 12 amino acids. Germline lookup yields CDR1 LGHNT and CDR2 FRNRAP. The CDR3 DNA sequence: TGTGCTAGTGGTTTTAATAGGGGTGAAGCTTTCTTT. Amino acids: CASGFNRGEAFF.

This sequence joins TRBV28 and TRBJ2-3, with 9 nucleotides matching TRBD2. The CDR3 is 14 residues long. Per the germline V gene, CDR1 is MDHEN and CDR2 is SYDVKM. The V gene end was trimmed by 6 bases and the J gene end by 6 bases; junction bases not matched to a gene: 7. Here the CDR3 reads CASRIAGDFDTQYF. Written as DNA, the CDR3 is TGTGCCAGCAGGATAGCGGGAGATTTTGATACGCAGTATTTT.

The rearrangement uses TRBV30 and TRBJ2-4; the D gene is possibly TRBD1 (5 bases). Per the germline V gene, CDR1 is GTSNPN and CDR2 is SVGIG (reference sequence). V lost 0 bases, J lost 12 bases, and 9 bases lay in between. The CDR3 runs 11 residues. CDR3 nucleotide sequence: TGTGCCTGGAGTGTACATGACAGTCAGTACTTC. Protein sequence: CAWSVHDSQYF. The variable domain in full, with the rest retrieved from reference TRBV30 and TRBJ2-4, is SQTIHQWPATLVQPVGSPLSLECTVEGTSNPNLYWYRQAAGRGLQLLFYSVGIGQISSEVPQNLSASRPQDRQFILSSKKLLLSDSGFYLCAWSVHDSQYFGAGTRLSVL.

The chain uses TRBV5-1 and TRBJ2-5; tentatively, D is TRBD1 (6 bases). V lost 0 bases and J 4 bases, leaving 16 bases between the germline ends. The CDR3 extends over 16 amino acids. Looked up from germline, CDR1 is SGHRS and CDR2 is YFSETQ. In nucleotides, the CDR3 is TGCGCCAGCAGCTTGGATATGGGGGCGTTTTTAGAGACCCAGTACTTC. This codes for CASSLDMGAFLETQYF.

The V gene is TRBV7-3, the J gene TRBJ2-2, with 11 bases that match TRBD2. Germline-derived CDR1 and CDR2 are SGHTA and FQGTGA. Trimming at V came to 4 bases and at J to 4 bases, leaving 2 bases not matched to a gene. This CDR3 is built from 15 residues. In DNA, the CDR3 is TGTGCCAGCAGCTCCGGGACTAGCGGCACCGGGGAGCTGTTTTTT. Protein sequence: CASSSGTSGTGELFF.

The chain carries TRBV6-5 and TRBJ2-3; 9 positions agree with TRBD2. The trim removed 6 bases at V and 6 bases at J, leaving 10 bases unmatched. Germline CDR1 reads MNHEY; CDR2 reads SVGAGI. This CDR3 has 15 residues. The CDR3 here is CASSGREGPLDTQYF. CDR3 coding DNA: TGTGCCAGCAGCGGGCGGGAGGGCCCATTGGATACGCAGTATTTT.

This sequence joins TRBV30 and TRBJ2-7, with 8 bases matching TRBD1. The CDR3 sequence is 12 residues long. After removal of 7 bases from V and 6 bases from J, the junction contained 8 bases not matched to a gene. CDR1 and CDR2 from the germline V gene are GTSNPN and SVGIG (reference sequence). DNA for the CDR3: TGTGCCTACGGACAGGGAGGCGGCGAGCAGTACTTC. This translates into CAYGQGGGEQYF.

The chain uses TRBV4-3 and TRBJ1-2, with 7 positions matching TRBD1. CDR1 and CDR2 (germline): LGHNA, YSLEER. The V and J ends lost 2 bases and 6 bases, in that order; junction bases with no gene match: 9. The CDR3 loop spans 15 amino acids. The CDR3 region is CASSQFIQGGDGYTF. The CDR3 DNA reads TGCGCCAGCAGCCAATTCATACAAGGGGGCGATGGCTACACCTTC.